The 23 T cell receptor beta chains presented below share a single source sample, sequenced in a study of shared clonotypes between healthy human individuals. This table comes from immunoSEQ multiplex PCR, and its TCRdb copy is limited to in-frame clones, with some not included. The data contain around 1.9 million clones, around 93% of them seen just once; the ten biggest clones take up about 1.7%. Naive CD8 isolation took CD45RO-negative cells positively selected for CCR7 and excluded terminally differentiated effector memory CD45RA+ cells. The sequenced material came from naive CD8+ T cells from PBMCs. These receptors were collected from a man in his late teens or twenties in good health. Some clones in this sample may be carry-over from other donors' samples.

The V gene is TRBV28, the J gene TRBJ1-3; D not certain. Germline V CDR1 and CDR2: MDHEN, SYDVKM. The V end was cut by 7 bases, the J end by 0 bases, with 13 bases between. The CDR3 has 15 residues. CDR3 residues: CASKSPRDSGNTIYF. CDR3 DNA sequence: TGTGCCAGCAAATCCCCTCGGGACTCTGGAAACACCATATATTTT.

Only one count was recorded for this clone. The V gene is TRBV7-3, the J gene TRBJ2-1; 7 bases are shared with TRBD1. V dropped 0 bases and J dropped 3; count of bases not matched to a gene: 5. The CDR3 is 16 residues long. CDR1 SGHTA and CDR2 FQGTGA come from the germline V gene. The CDR3 region is CASSLTPTGHYNEQFF. The DNA of the CDR3 is TGTGCCAGCAGCTTAACCCCGACAGGGCACTACAATGAGCAGTTCTTC.

This chain joins TRBV30 and TRBJ2-3, with TRBD2 as a possible D gene (5 bases). CDR1 is GTSNPN, CDR2 SVGIG, per germline (reference sequence). With 1 base removed from V and 4 bases from J, the gap between germline ends came to 12 bases. The CDR3 spans 14 residues. CDR3 sequence reads: CAWSERAGPDTQYF. For the CDR3, the DNA is TGTGCCTGGAGTGAGAGGGCCGGTCCAGATACGCAGTATTTT.

Remarks on this clone: The sample has other DNA sequences that encode this CDR3 too. For the CDR3, the DNA is TGTGCCAGTAGCATCCGAGACAGGGGAGGCGAGCAGTACTTC. Translating it yields CASSIRDRGGEQYF. The rearrangement uses TRBV19 and TRBJ2-7; 8 bases map to TRBD1. Germline V CDR1 and CDR2: LNHDA, SQIVND (reference sequence). Germline trimming cut 6 bases from V and 6 bases from J; bases unmatched to any gene: 10. The CDR3 totals 14 residues.

V gene TRBV29-1 combines with J gene TRBJ2-3; D remains unclear. The V end was cut by 0 bases, the J end by 0 bases, with 16 bases between. Per germline, CDR1 SQVTM and CDR2 ANQGSEA. The CDR3 sequence is 17 residues long. The CDR3 reads CSVEEGSLRLSTDTQYF. As DNA, the CDR3 is TGCAGCGTTGAAGAGGGTAGTCTGCGGTTAAGCACAGATACGCAGTATTTT.

Only one count was recorded for this clone. This likely comes from a read error, as the CDR3 has no conserved phenylalanine or tryptophan at its end. The DNA is left out, because the CDR3 cannot be placed on it with certainty; the CDR3 is given as TCRdb lists it. This rearrangement joins TRBV3-2 to TRBJ2-7; TRBD2 reflects the table's D call only, with no check against the DNA. TRBV3-2 is assigned pseudogene status. The CDR3 comprises 8 residues, both ends counted. CDR3 sequence: CPDRDSLI.

CDR3: CASSLGLATHEQYF. CDR3 DNA sequence: TGTGCCAGCAGCTTAGGACTAGCCACCCACGAGCAGTACTTC. The chain has TRBV11-2 and TRBJ2-7, with 7 bases identical to TRBD2. Germline V lookup: CDR1 SGHAT, CDR2 FQNNGV. This CDR3 has 14 amino acids. V gave up 1 base and J gave up 5 bases; unmatched junction bases: 5.

The CDR3 is CASSQWGGYEQYF. As DNA, the CDR3 is TGTGCCAGCAGCCAGTGGGGGGGATACGAGCAGTACTTC. The V gene is TRBV7-2, the J gene TRBJ2-7; 7 bases are a match to TRBD2. The CDR3 has 13 residues. V gave up 5 bases and J gave up 4 bases; unmatched junction bases: 5. Germline CDR1 SGHTA, CDR2 FQGNSA.

In the case of this clone: Other nucleotide sequences in the sample specify the same CDR3. This chain links TRBV9 with TRBJ2-7; D is unresolved. CDR3 length equals 14 residues. Germline assignment: CDR1 SGDLS and CDR2 YYNGEE. V lost 0 bases, J lost 4 bases, and 11 bases lay in between. The CDR3 is CASSVGAAPYEQYF. The CDR3 nucleotides are TGTGCCAGCAGCGTAGGGGCAGCGCCTTACGAGCAGTACTTC. The whole variable domain, filled in from reference TRBV9 and TRBJ2-7, reads DSGVTQTPKHLITATGQRVTLRCSPRSGDLSVYWYQQSLDQGLQFLIQYYNGEERAKGNILERFSAQQFPDLHSELNLSSLELGDSALYFCASSVGAAPYEQYFGPGTRLTVT.

The chain joins TRBV28 to TRBJ2-2; D is ambiguous. In germline, CDR1 is MDHEN, CDR2 SYDVKM. Trimming removed 2 bases from V and 4 bases from J, with 8 bases in between. This CDR3 has 14 amino acids. CDR3 bases: TGTGCCAGCAGTTTACTTCCATCCACCGGGGAGCTGTTTTTT. It translates to CASSLLPSTGELFF.

This chain connects TRBV15 to TRBJ1-2; no reliable D call. Germline V gene data show CDR1 as LNHNV and CDR2 as YYDKDF (reference sequence). CDR3 size: 15 residues. V was cut by 0 bases and J by 8 bases, with 16 bases left in between. CDR3 sequence reads: CATSREQEYSGGYTF. In DNA form, the CDR3 reads TGTGCCACCAGCAGAGAGCAGGAATACTCTGGGGGCTACACCTTC.

The table lists this clone with a count of one. Distinct nucleotide sequences in the sample also encode this CDR3. The chain is built from TRBV20-1 and TRBJ2-5, with no clear D. The last part of the DNA fits TRBJ2-7 better; the J call may be wrong. The CDR3 consists of 11 residues. Germline V gene lookup returns CDR1 DFQATT and CDR2 SNEGSKA (reference sequence). The CDR3 spells CSARTGYEQYF. CDR3 coding DNA: TGCAGTGCTAGAACTGGGTACGAGCAGTACTTC.

The chain is built from TRBV5-4 and TRBJ2-7, with TRBD2 identical over 11 bases. The germline CDR1 and CDR2 sequences are SGHNT and YYREEE (reference sequence). The length of the CDR3 is 14 residues. With 4 bases clipped from V and 3 bases from J, the junction kept 3 bases outside the gene matches. The CDR3 region has the DNA TGTGCCAGCAGCGTGGGACTAGCGGTCTACGAGCAGTACTTC. Translation gives CASSVGLAVYEQYF.

This clone occurred once. CDR3 DNA: TGTGCCAGCAGCTCCGGGACAACCAACACCGGGGAGCTGTTTTTT. Amino acids: CASSSGTTNTGELFF. The chain employs TRBV5-5 and TRBJ2-2; a possible D gene is TRBD1 (6 bases). This CDR3 is 15 amino acids long. The germline V gene has CDR1 SGHKS and CDR2 YYEKEE (reference sequence). Trimming pared 3 bases from V and 2 bases from J, leaving 11 bases between.

The gene calls are TRBV9 and TRBJ2-3; D not resolved. The CDR3 sequence is 14 residues long. With 4 bases removed from V and 1 base from J, the gap between germline ends came to 10 bases. CDR1 SGDLS and CDR2 YYNGEE come from the germline V gene. The DNA for the CDR3 is TGTGCCAGCAGCCTACCCGAGGGCACAGATACGCAGTATTTT. Translation gives CASSLPEGTDTQYF. Looking up the rest from reference TRBV9 and TRBJ2-3 gives the full variable domain: DSGVTQTPKHLITATGQRVTLRCSPRSGDLSVYWYQQSLDQGLQFLIQYYNGEERAKGNILERFSAQQFPDLHSELNLSSLELGDSALYFCASSLPEGTDTQYFGPGTRLTVL.

This sequence joins TRBV27 and TRBJ2-7; possible D gene TRBD2, 5 bases. This CDR3 contains 14 residues. V dropped 3 bases and J dropped 6 bases, with 15 bases sitting between them. The germline V gene encodes CDR1 MNHEY and CDR2 SMNVEV (reference sequence). The CDR3 region is CASSFRGNLAEQYF. CDR3 DNA: TGTGCCAGCAGTTTCAGAGGGAATCTCGCCGAGCAGTACTTC.

The sample holds a few counts of this clone. V and J are TRBV9 and TRBJ1-1; possible D gene TRBD1, 5 bases. Per germline, CDR1 SGDLS and CDR2 YYNGEE. V was trimmed by 3 bases and J by 1 base, leaving 7 bases between them. This CDR3 contains 13 residues. The CDR3 DNA reads TGTGCCAGCAGCGCGGGACGGAACACTGAAGCTTTCTTT. Its translation: CASSAGRNTEAFF.

This chain connects TRBV9 to TRBJ1-5; 7 bases map to TRBD1. CDR3 length equals 13 residues. The V and J ends lost 4 bases and 8 bases, in that order; junction bases with no gene match: 6. Germline V gives CDR1 SGDLS, CDR2 YYNGEE. The DNA for the CDR3 is TGTGCCAGCAGCCAAGGGGGCATGGAGCCCCAGCATTTT. Translation: CASSQGGMEPQHF. Based on the CDR3 plus reference TRBV9 and TRBJ1-5, the full variable domain is DSGVTQTPKHLITATGQRVTLRCSPRSGDLSVYWYQQSLDQGLQFLIQYYNGEERAKGNILERFSAQQFPDLHSELNLSSLELGDSALYFCASSQGGMEPQHFGDGTRLSIL.

The chain has TRBV5-8 and TRBJ1-2, with TRBD1 matching over 9 bases. Germline CDR1 and CDR2: SGHTS and YDEGEE. J lost 8 bases, V lost 4 bases, and 12 bases had no gene match. The CDR3 contains 15 residues. The CDR3 sequence is CASSDPGTGSGGYTF. CDR3 bases: TGTGCCAGCAGCGACCCCGGGACAGGGTCGGGAGGCTACACCTTC.

This chain connects TRBV7-9 to TRBJ1-2; TRBD1 matches at 9 bases. Germline CDR1 reads SEHNR; CDR2 reads FQNEAQ (reference sequence). V lost 2 bases, J lost 8 bases, and 6 bases stayed unmatched. This CDR3 comprises 14 residues. CDR3 nucleotide sequence: TGTGCCAGCAGCTTACGGGGACAGGGCGAGGGCTACACCTTC. It specifies CASSLRGQGEGYTF.

The chain links TRBV9 to TRBJ2-7; 8 bases map to TRBD2. Germline CDR1 SGDLS, CDR2 YYNGEE. This CDR3 contains 16 residues. Germline trimming cut 4 bases from V and 3 bases from J; bases unmatched to any gene: 12. The CDR3 nucleotides are TGTGCCAGCAGCCCAGCCCCTGGACTAGCCGGCTACGAGCAGTACTTC. The encoded protein is CASSPAPGLAGYEQYF.

As to this clone: The sample carries other DNA sequences with the same CDR3. The V gene is TRBV6-5, the J gene TRBJ2-7, with 10 bases aligning to TRBD2. The ends lost 6 bases at V and 0 bases at J; junction bases unmatched: 2. CDR3 size: 14 residues. Germline V CDR1 and CDR2: MNHEY, SVGAGI. Written as DNA, the CDR3 is TGTGCCAGCAGCGGACTAGCGGCCTCCTACGAGCAGTACTTC. The encoded protein is CASSGLAASYEQYF.

Written as DNA, the CDR3 is TGTGCCTGGAGTCCGGGGACAGGGGGTCAGCCCCAGCATTTT. It specifies CAWSPGTGGQPQHF. V gene TRBV30 combines with J gene TRBJ1-5; TRBD1 agrees at 11 bases. V lost 2 bases to trimming and J lost 6 bases; unmatched junction nucleotides: 3. Germline V gene data show CDR1 as GTSNPN and CDR2 as SVGIG (reference sequence). CDR3 length equals 14 residues. The entire variable domain, with the rest obtained from reference TRBV30 and TRBJ1-5, is as follows: SQTIHQWPATLVQPVGSPLSLECTVEGTSNPNLYWYRQAAGRGLQLLFYSVGIGQISSEVPQNLSASRPQDRQFILSSKKLLLSDSGFYLCAWSPGTGGQPQHFGDGTRLSIL.